The 32 T cell receptor beta chains listed next were all sequenced from one sample in a study of CD8+ T cells in alopecia areata. cDNA reverse transcribed from extracted RNA served as the sequencing template. Some clones are missing from TCRdb's copy, which holds only in-frame ones; the method was immunoSEQ multiplex PCR. In the table there are about 150,000 clones, around 55% of which are singletons. Sequenced: CD4+ T cells sorted from blood. All receptors derive from a human donor in good health.

This clone was found a few times. This sequence joins TRBV2 and TRBJ1-4, with D perhaps TRBD1 (5 bases). V lost 8 bases to trimming and J lost 5 bases, with 12 bases between them. CDR1 and CDR2 from the germline V gene are SNHLY and FYNNEI. This CDR3 contains 13 residues. The CDR3 nucleotides are TGTGCCAGCGGGGACTTGAAAAATGAAAAACTGTTTTTT. Translated: CASGDLKNEKLFF.

The J gene is TRBJ1-2, the V gene TRBV30, with TRBD1 matching over 7 bases. Germline V gene lookup returns CDR1 GTSNPN and CDR2 SVGIG (reference sequence). The CDR3 sequence is 18 residues long. V trimming: 0 bases; J trimming: 2 bases; junction bases outside the gene matches: 15. The CDR3 DNA reads as TGTGCCTGGAGTGTACGGTCCGGGACAGAAACATCAAACTATGGCTACACCTTC. Protein sequence: CAWSVRSGTETSNYGYTF.

The genes are TRBV9 and TRBJ2-1; TRBD2 is a possible D gene (5 bases). This CDR3 region has 13 residues. V lost 0 bases, J lost 7 bases, and 8 bases lay in between. Germline values: CDR1 SGDLS, CDR2 YYNGEE. CDR3 bases: TGTGCCAGCAGCGTAGGTAGCGTGAATGAGCAGTTCTTC. Translated, it gives CASSVGSVNEQFF. Full variable domain (remainder filled in from reference TRBV9 and TRBJ2-1): DSGVTQTPKHLITATGQRVTLRCSPRSGDLSVYWYQQSLDQGLQFLIQYYNGEERAKGNILERFSAQQFPDLHSELNLSSLELGDSALYFCASSVGSVNEQFFGPGTRLTVL.

This clone has a handful of counts. V and J are TRBV10-3 and TRBJ2-1, with 8 bases that match TRBD2. CDR3 length equals 17 residues. Germline V gene sequence: CDR1 ENHRY, CDR2 SYGVKD. Germline trimming cut 6 bases from V and 5 bases from J; bases unmatched to any gene: 15. The CDR3: CAIRPGLVGTEDNEQFF. CDR3 nucleotides: TGTGCCATCAGGCCGGGACTAGTAGGGACTGAGGACAATGAGCAGTTCTTC.

The chain couples TRBV5-6 to TRBJ2-1, with TRBD2 matching over 10 bases. The V segment lost 4 bases and the J segment 6 bases; nucleotides outside the gene matches: 7. This CDR3 contains 15 residues. Germline V gene sequence: CDR1 SGHDT, CDR2 YYEEEE. DNA for the CDR3: TGTGCCAGCAGCAGTCTAGCGGGAGCTTGCAATGAGCAGTTCTTC. Its protein is CASSSLAGACNEQFF.

The chain carries TRBV9 and TRBJ2-1; 11 bases agree with TRBD2. V lost 4 bases, J lost 3 bases, and 3 bases stayed unmatched. The CDR3 contains 15 residues. CDR1 and CDR2 from the germline V gene are SGDLS and YYNGEE. In nucleotides, the CDR3 is TGTGCCAGCAGCCCCACTAGCGGGAGCTACAATGAGCAGTTCTTC. Its protein is CASSPTSGSYNEQFF.

V and J are TRBV5-4 and TRBJ2-5; 7 nucleotides agree with TRBD2. Per germline, CDR1 SGHNT and CDR2 YYREEE (reference sequence). This CDR3 contains 16 residues. V lost 4 bases, J lost 4 bases, and 13 bases stayed unmatched. The CDR3: CASSTPQAGPGETQYF. CDR3 bases: TGTGCCAGCAGCACGCCACAAGCGGGGCCAGGAGAGACCCAGTACTTC.

The chain is built from TRBV4-1 and TRBJ1-2, with 7 nucleotides matching TRBD1. The germline CDR1 and CDR2 sequences are MGHRA and YSYEKL. The CDR3 is 16 amino acids. After removal of 1 base from V and 4 bases from J, the junction contained 9 bases not matched to a gene. CDR3 in amino acids: CASSQGSTGHSYGYTF. CDR3 bases: TGCGCCAGCAGCCAAGGATCGACAGGGCATTCCTATGGCTACACCTTC.

The genes are TRBV29-1 and TRBJ2-1, with a weak D call TRBD1 (6 bases). Germline V gives CDR1 SQVTM, CDR2 ANQGSEA. The ends were cut back, 5 bases at V and 7 bases at J, with 15 bases in the middle. This CDR3 is built from 13 residues. CDR3 bases: TGCAGCGTTTCCTGGCAGGGGAAAAATGAGCAGTTCTTC. This codes for CSVSWQGKNEQFF.

The chain uses TRBV4-2 and TRBJ2-1, with D perhaps TRBD2 (6 bases). The V end lost 0 bases, the J end lost 0 bases, and 6 bases lay between the germline ends. CDR1 LGHNA and CDR2 YNFKEQ come from the germline V gene. This CDR3 has 15 residues. The CDR3 DNA reads TGTGCCAGCAGCCAAGAGCGGGACTCCTACAATGAGCAGTTCTTC. Translating it yields CASSQERDSYNEQFF.

This clone was counted only a few times. This sequence joins TRBV18 and TRBJ2-1; 8 bases are a match to TRBD2. Germline CDR1 is KGHSH and CDR2 is LQKENI. CDR3 length: 15 residues. Losses at the gene ends were 2 bases for V and 7 bases for J; bases not matched to a gene: 7. CDR3 bases: TGTGCCAGCTCACCAACCGGGGGGGTTCGGAATGAGCAGTTCTTC. Protein: CASSPTGGVRNEQFF.

This clone was counted a few times. The chain is built from TRBV29-1 and TRBJ2-1; D may be TRBD2 (6 bases). Per germline, CDR1 SQVTM and CDR2 ANQGSEA. V was shortened by 7 bases and J by 9 bases, with 16 bases between the two germline ends. The CDR3 contains 12 residues. The CDR3 DNA reads as TGCAGCGGGTCGGGACTCCCTAGTGAGCAGTTCTTC. Its protein is CSGSGLPSEQFF.

This clone was seen only a few times. The V call is TRBV10-3, the J call TRBJ2-4; 7 bases are a match to TRBD2. The CDR3 consists of 12 residues. The trim removed 8 bases at V and 8 bases at J, leaving 6 bases unmatched. CDR1 ENHRY and CDR2 SYGVKD come from the germline V gene. The DNA for the CDR3 is TGTGCCATCGGTGTGGGAGGGGACATTCAGTACTTC. It yields the protein CAIGVGGDIQYF.

This rearrangement joins TRBV5-1 to TRBJ2-3; 7 bases are a match to TRBD1. This CDR3 is 15 amino acids long. Trimming cost V 5 bases and J 6 bases; bases outside gene matches: 12. The germline gives CDR1 SGHRS, CDR2 YFSETQ. CDR3 residues: CASRSNAGGTDTQYF. In DNA form, the CDR3 reads TGCGCCAGCAGGTCGAACGCAGGGGGAACTGATACGCAGTATTTT.

This clone was seen a few times. The chain employs TRBV11-2 and TRBJ1-2, with D perhaps matching TRBD1 (5 bases). V lost 4 bases to trimming and J lost 7 bases, with 10 bases between them. The V gene's germline CDR1 is SGHAT and CDR2 FQNNGV. The CDR3 length is 12 residues. The CDR3 sequence: CASSYQGAGYTF. CDR3 in DNA: TGTGCCAGCAGCTACCAGGGAGCTGGCTACACCTTC.

The genes are TRBV6-5 and TRBJ1-1; 8 bases match TRBD1. This CDR3 has 15 residues. Germline CDR1 MNHEY, CDR2 SVGAGI. With V trimmed by 2 bases and J by 0 bases, 2 bases remained unmatched. For the CDR3, the DNA is TGTGCCAGCAGTTACGCAGGGGGCTTGAACACTGAAGCTTTCTTT. Protein: CASSYAGGLNTEAFF.

The chain links TRBV4-1 to TRBJ2-4; 7 positions agree with TRBD2. CDR3 length equals 17 residues. V lost 1 base, J lost 1 base, and 7 bases stayed unmatched. From germline, CDR1 is MGHRA and CDR2 YSYEKL. This CDR3 is CASSQVGRTRAKNIQYF. CDR3 bases: TGCGCCAGCAGCCAAGTGGGTCGGACTAGGGCCAAAAACATTCAGTACTTC.

The CDR3 DNA reads TGTGCCAGCAGTGCCCGGGAGATAGGAAGAGGGAGCAGCTCCTACGAGCAGTACTTC. It translates to CASSAREIGRGSSSYEQYF. The chain links TRBV27 to TRBJ2-7; the D gene is possibly TRBD2 (6 bases). Deletions cut 5 bases from V and 0 bases from J, with 26 bases between. Germline CDR1 is MNHEY and CDR2 is SMNVEV (reference sequence). CDR3 length equals 19 residues.

The rearrangement uses TRBV6-5 and TRBJ1-2; 10 nucleotides align to TRBD1. Per the germline V gene, CDR1 is MNHEY and CDR2 is SVGAGI. The CDR3 spans 15 residues. J was trimmed by 8 bases and V by 5 bases; bases with no gene match: 11. CDR3 amino acids: CASSHEDRGFDGYTF. Here the CDR3 DNA reads TGTGCCAGCAGTCACGAGGACAGGGGGTTTGACGGCTACACCTTC.

This clone was observed a handful of times. The chain employs TRBV7-9 and TRBJ2-4, with 10 positions matching TRBD2. The CDR3 is 18 amino acids. Germline assignment: CDR1 SEHNR and CDR2 FQNEAQ (reference sequence). V lost 5 bases and J lost 0; bases outside the gene matches: 10. The CDR3 loop is CASSPGLAEAIAKNIQYF. DNA of the CDR3: TGTGCCAGCAGCCCTGGACTAGCGGAAGCAATAGCCAAAAACATTCAGTACTTC.

This clone was recorded a few times. J is TRBJ2-5 and V is TRBV7-2; TRBD1 is a possible D gene (6 bases). Trimming shortened V by 1 base and J by 5 bases, and 14 bases separated the two germline ends. This CDR3 has 15 residues. Looked up from germline, CDR1 is SGHTA and CDR2 is FQGNSA. DNA of the CDR3: TGTGCCAGCAGCTTAGGGACAGAATTAATGGAGACCCAGTACTTC. It codes for CASSLGTELMETQYF.

The rearrangement links TRBV9 to TRBJ1-1, with D perhaps TRBD1 (6 bases). The CDR3 runs to 14 residues. V was pared by 3 bases and J by 0 bases, with 9 bases between. Germline V CDR1 and CDR2: SGDLS, YYNGEE. The CDR3 nucleotides read TGTGCCAGCAGCGAGGGACAAATGAACACTGAAGCTTTCTTT. Amino acid sequence: CASSEGQMNTEAFF. The full variable domain, rest sourced from reference TRBV9 and TRBJ1-1, is DSGVTQTPKHLITATGQRVTLRCSPRSGDLSVYWYQQSLDQGLQFLIQYYNGEERAKGNILERFSAQQFPDLHSELNLSSLELGDSALYFCASSEGQMNTEAFFGQGTRLTVV.

This clone was observed a handful of times. The genes are TRBV21-1 and TRBJ2-1. TRBV21-1 corresponds to a pseudogene. The CDR3 covers 13 residues. The CDR3 loop is CASSNLTNNEQFF. The CDR3 DNA is TGTGCCAGCAGCAATCTCACCAACAATGAGCAGTTCTTC.

The table lists this clone with a few counts. V is TRBV11-2 and J is TRBJ2-2, with 10 bases matching TRBD1. Germline CDR1 is SGHAT and CDR2 is FQNNGV. With 2 bases clipped from V and 3 bases from J, the junction kept 6 bases outside the gene matches. CDR3 size: 17 residues. This chain's CDR3 is CASSLSPGQGDTGELFF. The CDR3 bases are TGTGCCAGCAGCTTAAGCCCAGGACAGGGGGACACCGGGGAGCTGTTTTTT. Using reference TRBV11-2 and TRBJ2-2 for the parts outside the CDR3, the full variable domain is EAGVAQSPRYKIIEKRQSVAFWCNPISGHATLYWYQQILGQGPKLLIQFQNNGVVDDSQLPKDRFSAERLKGVDSTLKIQPAKLEDSAVYLCASSLSPGQGDTGELFFGEGSRLTVL.

The chain has TRBV9 and TRBJ2-3; D possibly corresponds to TRBD2 (5 bases). The V gene lost 3 bases and the J gene lost 0 bases, with 8 bases spanning the gap. Looked up from germline, CDR1 is SGDLS and CDR2 is YYNGEE. The CDR3 consists of 14 residues. The CDR3: CASSGRGSTDTQYF. The DNA of the CDR3 is TGTGCCAGCAGCGGGAGAGGGAGCACAGATACGCAGTATTTT.

The genes are TRBV29-1 and TRBJ1-1, with D tentatively TRBD1 (5 bases). Germline assignment: CDR1 SQVTM and CDR2 ANQGSEA. V was cut by 4 bases and J by 1 base, with 7 bases left in between. The length of the CDR3 is 12 residues. CDR3 in DNA: TGCAGCGTTGCGGGGCAGAACACTGAAGCTTTCTTT. This sequence encodes CSVAGQNTEAFF. The variable domain in full, with the rest retrieved from reference TRBV29-1 and TRBJ1-1, is SAVISQKPSRDICQRGTSLTIQCQVDSQVTMMFWYRQQPGQSLTLIATANQGSEATYESGFVIDKFPISRPNLTFSTLTVSNMSPEDSSIYLCSVAGQNTEAFFGQGTRLTVV.

CDR3 residues: CASSRSSPTDTQYF. The CDR3 DNA reads as TGTGCCAGCTCACGTTCTAGCCCCACAGATACGCAGTATTTT. V and J are TRBV18 and TRBJ2-3; a weak D match, TRBD2 (5 bases). From germline, CDR1 is KGHSH and CDR2 LQKENI. The germline V and J ends were trimmed by 4 bases and 2 bases, with 10 bases remaining between them. The CDR3 covers 14 residues.

The genes are TRBV7-9 and TRBJ2-5; D is perhaps TRBD2 (5 bases). Germline values: CDR1 SEHNR, CDR2 FQNEAQ (reference sequence). The CDR3 has 14 residues. V lost 2 bases to trimming and J lost 1 base, with 8 bases between them. The CDR3 is CASSLPGSQETQYF. CDR3 coding DNA: TGTGCCAGCAGCTTACCGGGGAGCCAAGAGACCCAGTACTTC.

V is TRBV5-4 and J is TRBJ2-7; TRBD1 agrees at 8 bases. The CDR3 consists of 14 residues. V shed 5 bases and J 4 bases; nucleotides not matched to a gene: 8. CDR1 and CDR2 from the germline V gene are SGHNT and YYREEE (reference sequence). CDR3 sequence: CASRETGDLYEQYF. The CDR3 DNA is TGTGCCAGCAGGGAGACAGGGGATCTATACGAGCAGTACTTC. The full variable domain, with the rest looked up from reference TRBV5-4 and TRBJ2-7, is ETGVTQSPTHLIKTRGQQVTLRCSSQSGHNTVSWYQQALGQGPQFIFQYYREEENGRGNFPPRFSGLQFPNYSSELNVNALELDDSALYLCASRETGDLYEQYFGPGTRLTVT.

The chain uses TRBV19 and TRBJ1-1; D not resolved. The CDR3 covers 13 residues. Germline V gene lookup returns CDR1 LNHDA and CDR2 SQIVND (reference sequence). Between the trimmed V and J ends, which lost 7 bases and 0 bases, there was a span of 9 bases. In DNA, the CDR3 is TGTGCCAGTAATCCGGGAATGAACACTGAAGCTTTCTTT. Protein product: CASNPGMNTEAFF.

The chain has TRBV30 and TRBJ1-2; weak D call: TRBD1 (5 bases). Trimming stripped 2 bases from V and 5 bases from J, with 12 bases between. The CDR3 is 13 amino acids. Germline V lookup: CDR1 GTSNPN, CDR2 SVGIG (reference sequence). The CDR3: CAWSYKGRYGYTF. CDR3 bases: TGTGCCTGGAGTTATAAGGGGAGGTATGGCTACACCTTC.

This clone appeared a few times. The chain employs TRBV7-2 and TRBJ2-5; TRBD1 matches 9 bases. This CDR3 region has 15 residues. CDR1 is SGHTA, CDR2 FQGNSA, per germline. Germline trimming cut 7 bases from V and 4 bases from J; bases unmatched to any gene: 10. The CDR3 loop is CASTRDRGSGETQYF. Written as DNA, the CDR3 is TGTGCCAGCACCCGCGACAGGGGGTCGGGAGAGACCCAGTACTTC.